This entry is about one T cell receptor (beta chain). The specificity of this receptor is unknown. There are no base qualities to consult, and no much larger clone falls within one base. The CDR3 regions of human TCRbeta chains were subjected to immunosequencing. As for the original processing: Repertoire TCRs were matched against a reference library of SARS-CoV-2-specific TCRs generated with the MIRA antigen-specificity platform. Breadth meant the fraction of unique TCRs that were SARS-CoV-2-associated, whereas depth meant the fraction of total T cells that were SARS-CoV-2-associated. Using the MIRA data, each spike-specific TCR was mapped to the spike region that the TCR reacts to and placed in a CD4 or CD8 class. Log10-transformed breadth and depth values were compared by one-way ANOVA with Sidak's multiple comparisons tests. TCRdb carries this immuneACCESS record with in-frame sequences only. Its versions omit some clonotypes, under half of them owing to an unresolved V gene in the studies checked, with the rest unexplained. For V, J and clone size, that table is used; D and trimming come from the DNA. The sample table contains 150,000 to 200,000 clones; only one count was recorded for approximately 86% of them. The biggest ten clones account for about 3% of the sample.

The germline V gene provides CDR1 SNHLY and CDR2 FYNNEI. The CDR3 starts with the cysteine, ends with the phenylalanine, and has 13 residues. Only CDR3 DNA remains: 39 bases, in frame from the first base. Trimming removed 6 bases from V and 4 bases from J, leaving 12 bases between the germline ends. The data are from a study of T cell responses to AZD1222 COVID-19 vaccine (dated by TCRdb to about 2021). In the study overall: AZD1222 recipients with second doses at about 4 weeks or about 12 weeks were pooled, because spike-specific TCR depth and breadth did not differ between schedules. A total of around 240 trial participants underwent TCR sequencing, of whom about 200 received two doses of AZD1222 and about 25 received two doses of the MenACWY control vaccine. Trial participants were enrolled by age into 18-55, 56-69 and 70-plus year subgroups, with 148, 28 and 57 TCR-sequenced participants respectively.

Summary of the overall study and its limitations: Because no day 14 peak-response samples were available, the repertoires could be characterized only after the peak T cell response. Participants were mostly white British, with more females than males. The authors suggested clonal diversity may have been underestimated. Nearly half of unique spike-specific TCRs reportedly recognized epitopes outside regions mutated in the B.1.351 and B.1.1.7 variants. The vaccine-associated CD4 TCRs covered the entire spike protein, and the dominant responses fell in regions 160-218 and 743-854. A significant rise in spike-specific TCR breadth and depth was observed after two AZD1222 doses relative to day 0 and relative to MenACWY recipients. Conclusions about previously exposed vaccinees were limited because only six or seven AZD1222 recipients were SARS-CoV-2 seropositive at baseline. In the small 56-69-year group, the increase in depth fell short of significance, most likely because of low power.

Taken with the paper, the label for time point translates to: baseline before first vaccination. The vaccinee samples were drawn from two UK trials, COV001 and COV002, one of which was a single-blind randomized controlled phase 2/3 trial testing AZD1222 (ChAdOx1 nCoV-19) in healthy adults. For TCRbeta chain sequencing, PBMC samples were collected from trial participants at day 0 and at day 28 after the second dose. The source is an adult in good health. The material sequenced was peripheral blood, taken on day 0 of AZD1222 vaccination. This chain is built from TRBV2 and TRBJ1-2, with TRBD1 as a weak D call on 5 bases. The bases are TGTGCCAGCAGAGCCGACAGCACCTATGGCTACACCTTC. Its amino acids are CASRADSTYGYTF.